A selection of T cell receptor beta chains follows, all from one sample in a study of glioma-infiltrating T cells. TCRdb passed the multiplex PCR reads through MiXCR, listing each CDR3 protein once. The top ten clones hold around 20% of a sample with roughly 200,000 distinct CDR3 sequences, 25% to 35% of them seen once. Sequencing was performed on glioma tissue, nonneoplastic brain tissue, or PBMCs (not recorded which). The source of these receptors is a human donor with low-grade glioma or glioblastoma, undergoing nonglioma brain surgery, or in good health (not recorded which). CDR3s include the opening cysteine and the closing phenylalanine or tryptophan. D genes are given only for firm matches. Only some rows state a clone size, as once, few, many or a class for expanded clones.

>TRBV19|TRBD2|TRBJ2-7|.
CASSMRREGYEQYF
TGTGCCAGTAGTATGAGGCGGGAGGGATACGAGCAGTACTTC
>TRBV6-1|TRBD2|TRBJ2-5|.
CASSQSGGGETQYF
TGTGCCAGCAGTCAATCGGGAGGTGGGGAGACCCAGTACTTC
>TRBV11-3|.|TRBJ1-1|.
CASGFGTNGEAFF
TGTGCCAGCGGGTTCGGAACGAACGGTGAAGCTTTCTTT
>TRBV15|.|TRBJ1-1|.
CATSRGETNTEAFF
TGTGCCACCAGCCGGGGAGAGACGAACACTGAAGCTTTCTTT
>TRBV28|.|TRBJ2-2|many
CASRHFGLPSSNTGELFF
TGTGCCAGCAGACACTTCGGGCTGCCATCTTCGAACACCGGGGAGCTGTTTTTT
>TRBV28|.|TRBJ2-3|many
CASKEGAIPTDTQYF
TGTGCCAGCAAGGAAGGGGCTATCCCCACAGATACGCAGTATTTT
>TRBV4-3|.|TRBJ2-2|many
CASSQEPLGTGELFF
TGCGCCAGCAGCCAAGAACCGCTTGGCACCGGGGAGCTGTTTTTT
>TRBV4-1|.|TRBJ2-7|few
CASSQLQGGARREQYF
TGCGCCAGCAGCCAATTACAGGGAGGGGCGCGACGCGAGCAGTACTTC
>TRBV20-1|.|TRBJ1-5|many
CSARDRSFQQPQHF
TGCAGTGCTAGAGATAGGAGCTTCCAGCAGCCCCAGCATTTT
>TRBV18|.|TRBJ2-7|.
CASSPPTSSYEQYF
TGTGCCAGCTCACCTCCCACTAGTTCCTACGAGCAGTACTTC
>TRBV24-1|.|TRBJ2-1|many
CATSDSSASSYNEQFF
TGTGCCACCAGTGATTCGTCGGCGAGCTCCTACAATGAGCAGTTCTTC
>TRBV18|.|TRBJ2-3|.
CASSPSPGTDTQYF
TGTGCCAGCTCACCGAGCCCCGGCACAGATACGCAGTATTTT
>TRBV6-2/TRBV6-3|.|TRBJ2-1|many
CASSHIVGSSYNEQFF
TGTGCCAGCAGCCACATCGTAGGCAGCTCCTACAATGAGCAGTTCTTC
>TRBV27|TRBD2|TRBJ2-5|many
CASSLRGTSGQKETQYF
TGTGCCAGCAGTTTAAGAGGGACTAGCGGACAAAAAGAGACCCAGTACTTC
>TRBV4-1|TRBD2|TRBJ2-3|many
CASSQETSGRVADTQYF
TGCGCCAGCAGCCAAGAAACTAGCGGGAGAGTTGCAGATACGCAGTATTTT
>TRBV2|TRBD2|TRBJ2-5|many
CASSGASGETQYF
TGTGCCAGCAGTGGGGCTAGCGGGGAGACCCAGTACTTC
>TRBV7-9|.|TRBJ2-5|many
CASSSGAETQYF
TGTGCCAGCAGCTCAGGGGCAGAGACCCAGTACTTC
>TRBV7-2|TRBD1|TRBJ1-5|many
CASSPRQGAGQPQHF
TGTGCCAGCAGCCCACGACAGGGTGCGGGGCAGCCCCAGCATTTT
>TRBV6-5|.|TRBJ2-7|.
CASGSPATGYYEQYF
TGTGCCAGCGGTTCCCCCGCGACAGGCTACTACGAGCAGTACTTC
>TRBV19|TRBD1|TRBJ1-1|few
CASGSPGQGFTEAFF
TGTGCCAGTGGTTCACCGGGACAGGGATTCACTGAAGCTTTCTTT
>TRBV20-1|.|TRBJ2-7|many
CSAPVSISYHEQYF
TGCAGTGCGCCTGTTAGTATTTCCTATCACGAGCAGTACTTC
>TRBV7-9|.|TRBJ1-3|.
CASSLGSGGANTIYF
TGTGCCAGCAGCTTAGGTTCCGGGGGCGCGAACACCATATATTTT
>TRBV9|.|TRBJ2-7|.
CASSLYEQYF
TGTGCCAGCTCCCTATACGAGCAGTACTTC
>TRBV18|TRBD1|TRBJ1-1|many
CASSPIDRVNTEAFF
TGTGCCAGCTCACCAATAGACAGGGTGAACACTGAAGCTTTCTTT
>TRBV5-1|TRBD2|TRBJ2-1|few
CASSLAIDGRAWGEQFF
TGCGCCAGCAGCTTGGCCATCGACGGGAGGGCCTGGGGTGAGCAGTTCTTC
>TRBV3-1|.|TRBJ2-1|.
CASSQDQENYNEQFF
TGTGCCAGCAGCCAAGATCAGGAGAATTACAATGAGCAGTTCTTC
>TRBV27|TRBD2|TRBJ2-1|many
CASSPTGLVYNEQFF
TGTGCCAGCAGTCCTACCGGACTAGTCTACAATGAGCAGTTCTTC
>TRBV7-3|.|TRBJ1-2|.
CASSLGFGEGYTF
TGTGCCAGCAGCTTAGGATTCGGTGAGGGCTACACCTTC
>TRBV12-3/TRBV12-4|.|TRBJ2-1|many
CASSLGGSYNEQFF
TGTGCCAGCAGTTTAGGCGGTTCCTACAATGAGCAGTTCTTC
>TRBV19|.|TRBJ1-1|.
CASSPVRSRGMNTKALF
TGTGCCAGTAGTCCAGTTAGGAGCAGGGGCATGAACACTAAAGCTCTCTTT
>TRBV27|.|TRBJ1-1|.
CSSSLRANTESFF
TGTTCCAGCAGTTTACGGGCGAACACTGAATCTTTCTTT
>TRBV25-1|.|TRBJ2-7|many
CASSDSIGTRPGGEQYF
TGTGCCAGCAGTGATTCGATTGGAACGCGCCCCGGAGGGGAGCAGTACTTC
>TRBV9|.|TRBJ1-2|many
CASSLGGGAYGYTF
TGTGCCAGCAGCCTAGGGGGAGGGGCCTATGGCTACACCTTC
>TRBV7-2|TRBD1|TRBJ2-3|.
CASSIPGQGDTQYF
TGTGCCAGCAGCATCCCGGGACAGGGGGATACGCAGTATTTT
>TRBV12-3/TRBV12-4|TRBD2|TRBJ2-1|.
CVSSLAGQTNEQFF
TGTGTCAGCAGTTTAGCGGGGCAGACTAATGAGCAGTTCTTC
>TRBV20-1|.|TRBJ1-4|many
CSASPTKGDREKLFF
TGCAGTGCTAGTCCCACCAAGGGTGACCGGGAAAAACTGTTTTTT
>TRBV4-1|TRBD2|TRBJ2-5|.
CASSRGGLVQETQYF
TGCGCCAGCAGCCGAGGAGGACTAGTCCAAGAGACCCAGTACTTC
>TRBV2|.|TRBJ1-5|many
CASSSDRGGQPQHF
TGTGCCAGCAGTTCTGACCGGGGAGGTCAGCCCCAGCATTTT
>TRBV5-1|.|TRBJ2-6|.
CASSLGPGSGANVLTF
TGCGCCAGCAGCTTAGGACCAGGGTCTGGGGCCAACGTCCTGACTTTC
>TRBV3-1|.|TRBJ1-2|.
CASSQAGQYGYTF
TGTGCCAGCAGCCAAGCCGGGCAGTATGGCTACACCTTC
>TRBV28|.|TRBJ2-5|.
CASILGGLPSKTQYF
.
>TRBV28|.|TRBJ2-7|few
CASSLNVQPYEQYF
TGTGCCAGCAGTTTAAACGTGCAGCCCTACGAGCAGTACTTC
>TRBV10-3|.|TRBJ1-1|many
CAIGQQKNTEAFF
TGTGCCATCGGGCAACAGAAGAACACTGAAGCTTTCTTT
>TRBV6-1|.|TRBJ2-5|many
CASSQGGGETQYF
TGTGCCAGCAGTCAAGGGGGGGGGGAGACCCAGTACTTC
>TRBV6-6|.|TRBJ2-7|.
CASSYSIRYEQHF
TGTGCCAGCAGTTACTCAATCCGTTACGAGCAGCACTTC
>TRBV5-1|.|TRBJ2-3|many
CASSLDDGSSADTQYF
TGCGCCAGCAGCTTGGACGACGGGAGTTCCGCAGATACGCAGTATTTT
>TRBV10-3|TRBD2|TRBJ2-3|.
CAIRAGGADTQYF
TGTGCCATCAGAGCGGGAGGAGCAGATACGCAGTATTTT
>TRBV25-1|.|TRBJ2-5|many
CASRGGETQYF
TGTGCCAGCAGAGGGGGGGAGACCCAGTACTTC
>TRBV12-3/TRBV12-4|.|TRBJ2-7|many
CASSSSGNEQYF
TGTGCCAGCAGTTCCTCGGGGAACGAGCAGTACTTC
>TRBV6-2/TRBV6-3|TRBD2|TRBJ2-3|many
CASSYVGGRKTDTQYF
TGTGCCAGCAGTTACGTGGGCGGGAGGAAAACAGATACGCAGTATTTT
>TRBV3-1|.|TRBJ1-2|many
CASSHRRPNYGYTF
TGTGCCAGCAGCCATCGGCGTCCTAACTATGGCTACACCTTC
>TRBV7-9|TRBD1|TRBJ1-1|many
CASSYRGQLGNTEAFF
TGTGCCAGCAGCTACAGGGGGCAATTAGGGAACACTGAAGCTTTCTTT